This entry lists 28 T cell receptor beta chains sequenced from one sample in a study of cytomegalovirus exposure and HLA in healthy donors. Using immunoSEQ multiplex PCR, the repertoire was profiled, and TCRdb retains in-frame clones only, with some absent. In the table there are about 150,000 clones, roughly 90% of which are singletons. Sequenced input: PBMCs. These receptors all stem from a man between 18 and 35 years old in good health and CMV-seropositive.

The rearrangement uses TRBV15 and TRBJ2-7; D gene unclear. The V gene's germline CDR1 is LNHNV and CDR2 YYDKDF (reference sequence). The CDR3 covers 14 residues. V was trimmed by 0 bases and J by 4 bases, leaving 10 bases between them. The CDR3 coding sequence is TGTGCCACCAGCAGAGATACAGATAAGTACGAGCAGTACTTC. Its protein product is CATSRDTDKYEQYF.

The chain couples TRBV18 to TRBJ2-3, with D perhaps matching TRBD2 (5 bases). CDR1 and CDR2 (germline): KGHSH, LQKENI. The CDR3 consists of 14 residues. The germline V and J ends were trimmed by 3 bases and 4 bases, with 11 bases remaining between them. CDR3 amino acids: CASSPLEVADTQYF. CDR3 DNA sequence: TGTGCCAGCTCACCCCTGGAGGTGGCAGATACGCAGTATTTT.

This clone was counted a single time. The chain employs TRBV5-1 and TRBJ2-7; 7 bases line up with TRBD2. This CDR3 has 12 amino acids. Per the germline V gene, CDR1 is SGHRS and CDR2 is YFSETQ. J lost 6 bases, V lost 0 bases, and 0 bases had no gene match. CDR3 in amino acids: CASSLGGGEQYF. The CDR3 DNA reads as TGCGCCAGCAGCTTGGGCGGGGGCGAGCAGTACTTC.

This CDR3 reads CASGLPSGSGETQYF. Here the CDR3 DNA reads TGTGCCAGCGGCCTTCCTAGCGGGAGCGGGGAGACCCAGTACTTC. The V call is TRBV7-6, the J call TRBJ2-5, with 10 bases fitting TRBD2. The CDR3 is 15 residues long. The V segment lost 8 bases and the J segment 5 bases; nucleotides outside the gene matches: 11. CDR1 SGHVS and CDR2 FNYEAQ come from the germline V gene.

This chain joins TRBV7-2 and TRBJ2-3; D might be TRBD2 (5 bases). CDR3 length: 15 residues. V was cut by 3 bases and J by 5 bases, with 15 bases left in between. Per germline, CDR1 SGHTA and CDR2 FQGNSA. The CDR3 spells CASSFQASRGDTQYF. CDR3 sequence (DNA): TGTGCCAGCAGCTTTCAGGCCTCCCGGGGAGATACGCAGTATTTT.

This chain uses TRBV30 with TRBJ1-3; 7 nucleotides line up with TRBD1. Germline V gives CDR1 GTSNPN, CDR2 SVGIG (reference sequence). The junction had 9 bases not matched to a gene; V was cut back by 4 bases and J by 0 bases. The CDR3 loop spans 16 amino acids. For the CDR3, the DNA is TGTGCCTGGATGGCGGGACAGAATCCCTCTGGAAACACCATATATTTT. The encoded protein is CAWMAGQNPSGNTIYF.

The chain joins TRBV11-3 to TRBJ1-1; TRBD1 agrees at 10 bases. CDR1 SGHNT and CDR2 YENEEA come from the germline V gene. Trimming at V came to 5 bases and at J to 7 bases, leaving 7 bases not matched to a gene. The CDR3 is 14 residues long. The DNA for the CDR3 is TGTGCCAGCAGCCCGAGACAGGGGGCCGGTGAAGCTTTCTTT. This translates into CASSPRQGAGEAFF.

The rearrangement links TRBV5-6 to TRBJ1-2; 8 positions agree with TRBD1. Germline V gives CDR1 SGHDT, CDR2 YYEEEE. The V and J ends lost 5 bases and 4 bases, in that order; junction bases with no gene match: 7. There are 14 residues in the CDR3. The CDR3 DNA is TGTGCCAGCAGTTTAAACAGGGGGAGCTATGGCTACACCTTC. Its protein product is CASSLNRGSYGYTF.

The chain combines TRBV6-6 with TRBJ1-4; 8 nucleotides match TRBD1. Germline CDR1 MNHNY, CDR2 SVGAGI (reference sequence). The CDR3 runs 16 residues. V gave up 4 bases and J gave up 8 bases; unmatched junction bases: 12. CDR3 amino acids: CASSSALGQGGEKLFF. In nucleotides, the CDR3 is TGTGCCAGCAGTTCCGCCTTAGGACAGGGTGGGGAAAAACTGTTTTTT.

This chain links TRBV7-2 with TRBJ2-1; 7 nucleotides match TRBD2. Germline trimming cut 0 bases from V and 14 bases from J; bases unmatched to any gene: 7. CDR1 is SGHTA, CDR2 FQGNSA, per germline. The CDR3 is 13 residues long. CDR3 in amino acids: CASSLAFRGEKFF. The CDR3 coding sequence is TGTGCCAGCAGCTTAGCGTTTCGGGGGGAAAAGTTCTTC.

V is TRBV2 and J is TRBJ2-5; TRBD2 matches 9 bases. Germline CDR1 SNHLY, CDR2 FYNNEI. V was clipped by 2 bases and J by 5 bases; unmatched bases: 15. The CDR3 consists of 18 residues. The DNA for the CDR3 is TGTGCCAGCAGTGAATTTGGATTCGGCGGGGGGGCCTTGGAGACCCAGTACTTC. Residues: CASSEFGFGGGALETQYF.

This sequence joins TRBV19 and TRBJ1-1, with 12 bases aligning to TRBD1. Germline V gene lookup returns CDR1 LNHDA and CDR2 SQIVND (reference sequence). The CDR3 is 17 residues long. The V gene end was trimmed by 6 bases and the J gene end by 4 bases; junction bases not matched to a gene: 12. In DNA, the CDR3 is TGTGCCAGTAGACCGGGACAGGGGGCGCGAAGCTTCACTGAAGCTTTCTTT. Protein sequence: CASRPGQGARSFTEAFF.

The genes are TRBV5-6 and TRBJ2-1, with 13 bases lining up with TRBD2. Trimming removed 3 bases from V and 3 bases from J; junction bases left unmatched: 3. Germline V gives CDR1 SGHDT, CDR2 YYEEEE. There are 16 residues in the CDR3. Here the CDR3 DNA reads TGTGCCAGCAGCTCGGGACTAGCGGGGTACTACAATGAGCAGTTCTTC. Amino acids: CASSSGLAGYYNEQFF.

CDR3 region: CASSMTGPAYEQYF. The CDR3 nucleotides are TGTGCCAGTAGTATGACAGGACCGGCCTACGAGCAGTACTTC. The chain joins TRBV19 to TRBJ2-7; tentatively, D is TRBD1 (6 bases). Germline CDR1 reads LNHDA; CDR2 reads SQIVND (reference sequence). The CDR3 is made up of 14 amino acids. V was shortened by 3 bases and J by 2 bases, with 11 bases between the two germline ends.

This chain connects TRBV4-1 to TRBJ1-1; D perhaps matches TRBD1 (5 bases). CDR1 is MGHRA and CDR2 is YSYEKL in the germline V gene. V lost 4 bases to trimming and J lost 6 bases, with 15 bases between them. This CDR3 spans 14 amino acids. This CDR3 reads CASSRAEPGSEAFF. The DNA for the CDR3 is TGCGCCAGCAGCCGCGCAGAGCCAGGGTCTGAAGCTTTCTTT.

This clone was seen a handful of times. The chain is built from TRBV4-3 and TRBJ1-1; D unclear. The V end lost 3 bases, the J end lost 4 bases, and 9 bases lay between the germline ends. The CDR3 spans 13 residues. CDR1 and CDR2 from the germline V gene are LGHNA and YSLEER. In nucleotides, the CDR3 is TGCGCCAGCAGCCACCGAGGTAGCACTGAAGCTTTCTTT. This sequence encodes CASSHRGSTEAFF.

The CDR3 loop reads CASQDGTGIATEAFF. The CDR3 DNA follows: TGTGCCTCCCAAGATGGGACAGGAATAGCCACTGAAGCTTTCTTT. This chain joins TRBV2 and TRBJ1-1; 8 bases align to TRBD1. The V and J ends lost 11 bases and 4 bases, in that order; junction bases with no gene match: 15. The CDR3 runs 15 residues. Germline CDR1 reads SNHLY; CDR2 reads FYNNEI.

This clone was seen only once. V gene TRBV15 combines with J gene TRBJ1-4; possibly TRBD1 for D (6 bases). CDR3 length equals 14 residues. Trimming cost V 7 bases and J 5 bases, with 14 bases left between them. CDR1 is LNHNV, CDR2 YYDKDF, per germline (reference sequence). In DNA form, the CDR3 reads TGTGCCACCACACGACAGGTGCAGAATGAAAAACTGTTTTTT. The encoded protein is CATTRQVQNEKLFF.

V gene TRBV6-1 combines with J gene TRBJ2-7, with 10 bases identical to TRBD1. Germline CDR1 MNHNS, CDR2 SASEGT. J lost 0 bases, V lost 4 bases, and 3 bases had no gene match. The CDR3 is 15 amino acids. The DNA for the CDR3 is TGTGCCAGCAGTGGGTGGACAGGGGGCTCCTACGAGCAGTACTTC. Residues: CASSGWTGGSYEQYF.

The rearrangement joins TRBV29-1 to TRBJ2-1; 7 nucleotides line up with TRBD2. CDR3 size: 15 residues. Per germline, CDR1 SQVTM and CDR2 ANQGSEA. V was clipped by 5 bases and J by 3 bases; unmatched bases: 10. In DNA, the CDR3 is TGCAGCGTTCGAAGCGGGGTTGGGGGCTACAATGAGCAGTTCTTC. Protein sequence: CSVRSGVGGYNEQFF.

The chain carries TRBV6-5 and TRBJ1-2, with D possibly being TRBD1 (5 bases). The CDR3 runs 14 residues. CDR1 and CDR2 from the germline V gene are MNHEY and SVGAGI. V was cut by 8 bases and J by 5 bases, with 18 bases left in between. The DNA of the CDR3 is TGTGCCAGCCGCACTGGAGGGGATTATTATGGCTACACCTTC. Protein sequence: CASRTGGDYYGYTF.

The rearrangement links TRBV5-1 to TRBJ2-1, with D possibly TRBD2 on 6 matching bases. Germline V CDR1 and CDR2: SGHRS, YFSETQ. Trimming stripped 4 bases from V and 6 bases from J, with 14 bases between. The CDR3 has 14 amino acids. This CDR3 is CASSLAAGINEQFF. DNA for the CDR3: TGCGCCAGCAGCCTGGCTGCGGGGATCAATGAGCAGTTCTTC.

As regards this clone: Its ends do not fully match the called genes, so a read error is possible. The V call is TRBV5-1, the J call TRBJ2-7; 10 bases are shared with TRBD2. The CDR3 runs 17 residues. Germline CDR1 and CDR2: SGHRS and YFSETQ. The DNA for the CDR3 is TGCGCCAGCAGCCGGGGCGGAGCGGGGGGGCGCTCCGACGAGCAGTACTTC. Translation gives CASSRGGAGGRSDEQYF.

The rearrangement uses TRBV7-6 and TRBJ2-3; 9 bases fit TRBD2. Germline values: CDR1 SGHVS, CDR2 FNYEAQ. The J segment lost 5 bases and the V segment lost 4 bases, leaving 10 bases of the junction unmatched. The CDR3 extends over 16 amino acids. The CDR3 sequence is CASSSSFGRGGDTQYF. The CDR3 DNA sequence: TGTGCCAGCAGCTCGAGCTTCGGGCGGGGGGGAGATACGCAGTATTTT.

The J gene is TRBJ2-7, the V gene TRBV27; D perhaps matches TRBD2 (6 bases). The CDR3 has 18 amino acids. Per germline, CDR1 MNHEY and CDR2 SMNVEV (reference sequence). With 3 bases removed from V and 0 bases from J, the gap between germline ends came to 21 bases. CDR3 sequence: CASSFLGGAKPLSYEQYF. For the CDR3, the DNA is TGTGCCAGCAGTTTCCTCGGGGGAGCGAAGCCTCTCTCCTACGAGCAGTACTTC.

V is TRBV27 and J is TRBJ2-2, with D possibly matching TRBD2 (5 bases). CDR3 length equals 15 residues. CDR1 is MNHEY and CDR2 is SMNVEV in the germline V gene (reference sequence). The germline V and J ends were trimmed by 3 bases and 0 bases, with 8 bases remaining between them. CDR3 sequence (DNA): TGTGCCAGCAGTTTCGGACTGGCGAACACCGGGGAGCTGTTTTTT. Translated: CASSFGLANTGELFF.

The chain has TRBV5-1 and TRBJ1-5, with D uncertain. Trimming left V 0 bases short and J 8 bases short, with 6 bases between. Germline CDR1 and CDR2: SGHRS and YFSETQ. This CDR3 contains 12 residues. The CDR3 reads CASSLGGEPQHF. In DNA form, the CDR3 reads TGCGCCAGCAGCTTGGGAGGCGAGCCCCAGCATTTT.

The V call is TRBV5-1, the J call TRBJ2-1; TRBD2 agrees at 9 bases. Germline CDR1 and CDR2: SGHRS and YFSETQ. Trimming took 7 bases from V and 3 from J; bases not matched to a gene: 20. There are 19 residues in the CDR3. The CDR3 DNA is TGCGCCAGCCGAAGAGGCCTAGCGGGGACCCTCGTTCGCTACAATGAGCAGTTCTTC. Translated, it gives CASRRGLAGTLVRYNEQFF.